The entry below describes one TCR beta chain. The data are from a study of blood T cell repertoires in COVID-19. Study overall: Nucleic acid was either cDNA or gDNA, and it came from T cells, B-cell-depleted T cells, or PBMCs.

The V end was cut by 3 bases, the J end by 5 bases, with 14 bases between. CDR3 length: 14 residues. Germline loops: CDR1 MDHEN, CDR2 SYDVKM. Here immunoSEQ multiplex PCR was the method, and the copy in TCRdb shows in-frame clones only, minus some. The table has around 500,000 clones, 80% to 90% seen once. The TCR originated in a human donor in a cohort sampled during active COVID-19. The sample comprised peripheral blood. V is TRBV28 and J is TRBJ2-7; perhaps TRBD2 as D (5 bases). DNA of the CDR3: TGTGCCAGCAGTTTGGCCAGGAGGTTGGACGAGCAGTACTTC. The encoded protein is CASSLARRLDEQYF.